These T cell receptor beta chains were read from a single sample in a study of T cells in Graves' hyperthyroidism and ophthalmopathy. TCRdb re-called the multiplex PCR reads through MiXCR, storing one row per CDR3 protein. The sample shows a few hundred thousand distinct CDR3 sequences, more than 14% of them seen only once. Sequenced input: blood. Receptors were obtained from a woman between 35 and 50 years old with Graves' hyperthyroidism that later progressed to Graves' ophthalmopathy. Both conserved end residues are part of each CDR3. D genes are given only for firm matches. Size values are once, few and many counts, or a class for expanded clones, and some rows have none.

D gene	V gene	J gene	clone size	CDR3 protein	CDR3 DNA
.	TRBV11-2	TRBJ2-3	many	CASSLGDRLSTDTQYF	TGTGCCAGCAGCTTAGGAGATCGCCTTAGCACAGATACGCAGTATTTT
.	TRBV20-1	TRBJ1-1	medium-sized	CSARGRSDTEAFF	TGCAGTGCTAGAGGCCGTTCAGACACTGAAGCTTTCTTT
.	TRBV20-1	TRBJ2-5	many	CSVGGGGETQYF	TGCAGTGTAGGGGGGGGAGGAGAGACCCAGTACTTC
.	TRBV7-2	TRBJ2-6	many	CASSLGSSGANVLTF	TGTGCCAGCAGCTTAGGGAGCTCTGGGGCCAACGTCCTGACTTTC
.	TRBV12-3/TRBV12-4	TRBJ2-7	once	CASSLELFPGRYEQYF	TGTGCCAGCAGTTTAGAGCTCTTTCCAGGGAGGTACGAGCAGTACTTC
.	TRBV20-1	TRBJ1-2	many	CSARLTGAPYGYTF	TGCAGTGCTAGATTAACGGGGGCCCCCTATGGCTACACCTTC
TRBD1	TRBV7-3	TRBJ2-3	.	CASSLRGTGATDTQYF	TGTGCCAGCAGCTTACGTGGGACAGGGGCGACAGATACGCAGTATTTT
.	TRBV28	TRBJ2-1	many	CASSPYRRGNNEQFF	TGTGCCAGCAGCCCATACCGTCGGGGAAATAATGAGCAGTTCTTC
TRBD1	TRBV19	TRBJ1-1	few	CASTPGGRNTEAFF	TGTGCCAGTACCCCAGGGGGACGGAACACTGAAGCTTTCTTT
TRBD2	TRBV27	TRBJ2-7	.	CASSDLAGGAHEQYF	TGTGCCAGCAGTGATCTAGCGGGAGGGGCCCACGAGCAGTACTTC
TRBD1	TRBV12-3/TRBV12-4	TRBJ2-7	many	CASSQFRGQAYEQYF	TGTGCCAGCAGCCAGTTTAGGGGACAGGCCTACGAGCAGTACTTC
.	TRBV6-1	TRBJ2-1	many	CASSPSWGSNEQFF	TGTGCCAGCAGCCCCTCTTGGGGAAGCAATGAGCAGTTCTTC
TRBD2	TRBV5-1	TRBJ2-7	.	CASREGTHYEQYF	TGCGCCAGCCGGGAGGGGACCCACTACGAGCAGTACTTC
.	TRBV7-3	TRBJ1-1	.	CASSLNGNTEAFF	TGTGCCAGCAGCTTAAACGGTAACACTGAAGCTTTCTTT
TRBD1	TRBV6-2/TRBV6-3	TRBJ1-5	many	CASAKGQVYSNQPQHF	TGTGCCAGCGCGAAAGGACAGGTATATAGCAATCAGCCCCAGCATTTT
TRBD1	TRBV20-1	TRBJ2-7	many	CSAQIQGARGEQYF	TGCAGTGCTCAGATACAGGGGGCTCGGGGCGAGCAGTACTTC
.	TRBV20-1	TRBJ2-6	many	CSARVGPPGSGANVLTF	TGCAGTGCTAGAGTGGGGCCTCCGGGCTCTGGGGCCAACGTCCTGACTTTC
.	TRBV29-1	TRBJ1-4	many	CSVEALGGKLFF	TGCAGCGTTGAGGCCCTGGGTGGAAAACTGTTTTTT
.	TRBV19	TRBJ1-2	few	CASSMQGLDGYTF	TGTGCCAGTAGTATGCAGGGTTTGGATGGCTACACCTTC
TRBD2	TRBV7-9	TRBJ2-1	many	CASSLVSGRRYEQFF	TGTGCCAGCAGCTTAGTTAGCGGGAGAAGGTATGAGCAGTTCTTC
TRBD1	TRBV24-1	TRBJ2-1	many	CATSDPGGQGPSSYNEQFF	TGTGCCACCAGTGACCCGGGCGGACAGGGGCCGAGCTCCTACAATGAGCAGTTCTTC
.	TRBV30	TRBJ2-1	.	CAWSRVADRYEQFF	TGTGCCTGGAGTAGGGTAGCGGACCGCTATGAGCAGTTCTTC
.	TRBV12-3/TRBV12-4	TRBJ1-2	.	CASSPGGLAGYTF	TGTGCCAGCAGTCCGGGAGGGCTTGCTGGCTACACCTTC
.	TRBV5-1	TRBJ2-7	many	CASSLGVMEQYF	TGCGCCAGCAGCTTGGGGGTGATGGAGCAGTACTTC
.	TRBV28	TRBJ1-5	few	CASSLGGMGNQPQHF	TGTGCCAGCAGTTTAGGAGGGATGGGCAATCAGCCCCAGCATTTT
.	TRBV6-6	TRBJ2-3	many	CASSYSRADTQYF	TGTGCCAGCAGTTACTCGAGGGCAGATACGCAGTATTTT
.	TRBV9	TRBJ2-5	many	CASNLHGTVQETQYF	TGTGCCAGCAATCTACACGGGACGGTCCAAGAGACCCAGTACTTC
TRBD2	TRBV9	TRBJ2-7	few	CASSVNSGSEQYF	TGTGCCAGCAGCGTGAATAGCGGGAGCGAGCAGTACTTC
.	TRBV7-2	TRBJ2-7	many	CASSPPWTVTYEQYF	TGTGCCAGCAGCCCTCCTTGGACAGTAACATACGAGCAGTACTTC
TRBD2	TRBV11-1	TRBJ2-3	many	CASSPGLAGGVDTQYF	TGTGCCAGCAGCCCGGGACTAGCGGGAGGTGTAGATACGCAGTATTTT
TRBD2	TRBV6-1	TRBJ2-7	many	CASRYLSAGVYEQYF	TGTGCCAGCAGATATCTGAGTGCGGGGGTCTACGAGCAGTACTTC
TRBD1	TRBV28	TRBJ1-5	many	CASSPRRTGGFQPQHF	TGTGCCAGCAGTCCAAGAAGGACAGGGGGCTTTCAGCCCCAGCATTTT
TRBD1	TRBV7-9	TRBJ2-1	many	CASSFMGTGDEQFF	TGTGCCAGCAGCTTTATGGGGACAGGGGATGAGCAGTTCTTC
.	TRBV28	TRBJ2-3	many	CASSLLPGTTTDTQYF	TGTGCCAGCAGTTTATTACCAGGTACCACCACAGATACGCAGTATTTT
.	TRBV11-2	TRBJ1-4	.	CASSSLSGGRDEKLFF	TGTGCCAGCAGCTCACTGTCGGGGGGGCGCGATGAAAAACTGTTTTTT
.	TRBV6-1	TRBJ2-3	many	CASSEDVPEDTQYF	TGTGCCAGCAGTGAAGATGTCCCGGAAGATACGCAGTATTTT
.	TRBV2	TRBJ1-5	many	CASTDTYSNQPQHF	TGTGCCAGCACGGACACCTATAGCAATCAGCCCCAGCATTTT
.	TRBV6-5	TRBJ1-1	many	CASSYVSGDTEAFF	TGTGCCAGCAGTTACGTTTCAGGGGATACTGAAGCTTTCTTT
.	TRBV9	TRBJ2-1	many	CASSVVPTKNYNEQFF	TGTGCCAGCAGCGTAGTTCCCACTAAAAACTACAATGAGCAGTTCTTC
.	TRBV12-3/TRBV12-4	TRBJ2-3	many	CASSRLEDTQYF	TGTGCCAGCAGCCGACTCGAGGATACGCAGTATTTT
TRBD2	TRBV20-1	TRBJ2-1	many	CSARASGAASYNEQFF	TGCAGTGCTAGAGCCAGCGGGGCAGCCTCCTACAATGAGCAGTTCTTC
TRBD2	TRBV2	TRBJ2-1	.	CASSGRLAGSNEQFF	TGTGCCAGCAGTGGCCGACTAGCGGGAAGCAATGAGCAGTTCTTC
.	TRBV12-3/TRBV12-4	TRBJ1-1	many	CASTYLSGVNTEAFF	TGTGCCAGCACCTACCTTTCGGGGGTGAACACTGAAGCTTTCTTT
.	TRBV30	TRBJ1-1	few	CACGVYRVNTEAFF	TGTGCCTGCGGAGTTTATAGAGTGAACACTGAAGCTTTCTTT
.	TRBV6-4	TRBJ2-1	many	CASSETILGKSSYNEQFF	TGTGCCAGCAGTGAGACGATTTTAGGGAAGAGCTCCTACAATGAGCAGTTCTTC
.	TRBV2	TRBJ2-5	many	CATGSRQETQYF	TGTGCCACGGGCAGTCGACAAGAGACCCAGTACTTC
.	TRBV7-8	TRBJ2-7	many	CASSQLGGEQYF	TGTGCCAGCAGCCAGTTAGGGGGGGAGCAGTACTTC
TRBD1	TRBV19	TRBJ1-5	many	CASGTGAIQPQHF	TGTGCCAGTGGGACAGGTGCGATTCAGCCCCAGCATTTT
TRBD1	TRBV20-1	TRBJ2-1	many	CSASVPGTGNYNEQFF	TGCAGTGCTAGTGTCCCCGGGACAGGGAACTACAATGAGCAGTTCTTC
.	TRBV28	TRBJ2-7	many	CASSLLMDPNRKQYF	TGTGCCAGCAGTTTACTTATGGATCCCAACAGGAAGCAGTACTTC
.	TRBV2	TRBJ1-5	many	CASSDSRVRGQPQHF	TGTGCCAGCAGTGATTCCAGGGTGCGTGGTCAGCCCCAGCATTTT
.	TRBV2	TRBJ1-4	many	CASSEPRGGTTNEKLFF	TGTGCCAGCAGTGAACCTCGGGGGGGGACCACTAATGAAAAACTGTTTTTT
TRBD2	TRBV6-1	TRBJ2-7	many	CASSYPGSGRSYEQYF	TGTGCCAGCAGTTACCCCGGGAGCGGGAGATCCTACGAGCAGTACTTC
.	TRBV19	TRBJ1-5	.	CASSTYRDAPTNF	TGTGCCAGTAGTACGTACCGGGACGCTCCCACGAATTTT
.	TRBV11-2	TRBJ2-2	many	CASSLVRGGTGELFF	TGTGCCAGCAGCTTAGTTAGAGGGGGCACCGGGGAGCTGTTTTTT
TRBD2	TRBV6-1	TRBJ2-5	many	CASGRVGGAETQYF	TGTGCAAGCGGGAGAGTGGGTGGGGCAGAGACCCAGTACTTC